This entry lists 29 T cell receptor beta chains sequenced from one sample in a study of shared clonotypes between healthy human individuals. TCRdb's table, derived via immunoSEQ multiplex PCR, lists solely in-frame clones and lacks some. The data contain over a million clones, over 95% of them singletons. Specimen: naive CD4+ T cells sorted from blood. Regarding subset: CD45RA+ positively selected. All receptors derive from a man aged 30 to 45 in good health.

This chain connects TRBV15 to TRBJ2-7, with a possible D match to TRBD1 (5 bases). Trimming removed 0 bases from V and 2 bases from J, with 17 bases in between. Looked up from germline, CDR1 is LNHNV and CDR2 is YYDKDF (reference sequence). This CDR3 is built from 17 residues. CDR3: CATSRDLDSSEPYEQYF. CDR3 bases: TGTGCCACCAGCAGAGATCTAGACAGCTCCGAGCCCTACGAGCAGTACTTC.

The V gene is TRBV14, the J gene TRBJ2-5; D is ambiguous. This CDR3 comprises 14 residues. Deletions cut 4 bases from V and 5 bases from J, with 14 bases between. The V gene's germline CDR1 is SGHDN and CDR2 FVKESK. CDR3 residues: CASSLTSPLETQYF. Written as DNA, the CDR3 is TGTGCCAGCAGCCTCACATCTCCCCTCGAGACCCAGTACTTC.

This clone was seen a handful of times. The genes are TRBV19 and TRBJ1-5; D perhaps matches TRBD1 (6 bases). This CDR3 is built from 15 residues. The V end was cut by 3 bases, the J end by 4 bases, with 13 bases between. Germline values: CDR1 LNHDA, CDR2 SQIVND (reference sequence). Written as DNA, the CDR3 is TGTGCCAGTAGTATCGGGGGGGCGCGGAATCAGCCCCAGCATTTT. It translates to CASSIGGARNQPQHF.

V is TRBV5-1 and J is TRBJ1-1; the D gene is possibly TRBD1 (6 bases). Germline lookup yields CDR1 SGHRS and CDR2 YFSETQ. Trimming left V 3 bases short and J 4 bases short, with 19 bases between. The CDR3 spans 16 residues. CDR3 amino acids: CASSSQTGLTGTEAFF. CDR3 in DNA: TGCGCCAGCAGCTCACAGACAGGTCTCACGGGCACTGAAGCTTTCTTT.

In nucleotides, the CDR3 is TGTGCCAGTAGTCTACAGGGGTGGACAGATACGCAGTATTTT. As protein: CASSLQGWTDTQYF. This chain joins TRBV19 and TRBJ2-3, with TRBD1 identical over 7 bases. Trimming cost V 5 bases and J 3 bases; bases outside gene matches: 5. Germline V CDR1 and CDR2: LNHDA, SQIVND (reference sequence). CDR3 size: 14 residues.

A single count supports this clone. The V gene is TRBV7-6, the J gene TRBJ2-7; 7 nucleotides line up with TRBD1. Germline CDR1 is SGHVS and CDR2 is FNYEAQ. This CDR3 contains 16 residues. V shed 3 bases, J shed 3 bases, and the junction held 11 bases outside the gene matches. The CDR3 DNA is TGTGCCAGCAGCTTCCGAGGAACAGGGGCAGACTACGAGCAGTACTTC. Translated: CASSFRGTGADYEQYF. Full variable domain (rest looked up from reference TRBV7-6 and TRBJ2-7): GAGVSQSPRYKVTKRGQDVALRCDPISGHVSLYWYRQALGQGPEFLTYFNYEAQQDKSGLPNDRFSAERPEGSISTLTIQRTEQRDSAMYRCASSFRGTGADYEQYFGPGTRLTVT.

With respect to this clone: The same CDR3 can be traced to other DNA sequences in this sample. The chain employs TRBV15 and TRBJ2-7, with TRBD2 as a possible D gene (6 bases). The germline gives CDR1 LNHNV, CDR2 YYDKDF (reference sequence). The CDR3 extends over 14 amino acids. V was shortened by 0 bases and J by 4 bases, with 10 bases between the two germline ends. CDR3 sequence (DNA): TGTGCCACCAGCAGAGAGGGAAGCGGGTACGAGCAGTACTTC. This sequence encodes CATSREGSGYEQYF.

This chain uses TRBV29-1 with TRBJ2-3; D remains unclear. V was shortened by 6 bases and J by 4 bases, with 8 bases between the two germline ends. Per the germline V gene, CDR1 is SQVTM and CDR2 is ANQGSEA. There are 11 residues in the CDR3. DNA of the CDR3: TGCAGCGTAAGGAGTTCAGATACGCAGTATTTT. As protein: CSVRSSDTQYF.

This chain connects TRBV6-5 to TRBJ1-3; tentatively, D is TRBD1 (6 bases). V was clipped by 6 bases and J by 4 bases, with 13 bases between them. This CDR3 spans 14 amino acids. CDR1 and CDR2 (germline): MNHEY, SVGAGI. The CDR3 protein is CASSAGTLGNTIYF. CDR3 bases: TGTGCCAGCAGCGCCGGGACACTAGGAAACACCATATATTTT.

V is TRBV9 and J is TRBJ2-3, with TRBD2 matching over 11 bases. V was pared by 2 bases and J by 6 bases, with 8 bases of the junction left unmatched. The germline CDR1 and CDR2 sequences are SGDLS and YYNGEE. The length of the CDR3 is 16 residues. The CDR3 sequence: CASSVASGRRSDTQYF. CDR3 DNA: TGTGCCAGCAGCGTCGCTAGCGGGAGGAGATCGGATACGCAGTATTTT. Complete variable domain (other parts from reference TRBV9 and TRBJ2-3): DSGVTQTPKHLITATGQRVTLRCSPRSGDLSVYWYQQSLDQGLQFLIQYYNGEERAKGNILERFSAQQFPDLHSELNLSSLELGDSALYFCASSVASGRRSDTQYFGPGTRLTVL.

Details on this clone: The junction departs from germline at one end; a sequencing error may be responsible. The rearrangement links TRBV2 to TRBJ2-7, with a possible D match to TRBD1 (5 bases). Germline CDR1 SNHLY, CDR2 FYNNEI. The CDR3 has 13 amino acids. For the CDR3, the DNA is TGTGCCAGCAGCGAAGACCGCCTAGGGGTGCAGTACTTC. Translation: CASSEDRLGVQYF.

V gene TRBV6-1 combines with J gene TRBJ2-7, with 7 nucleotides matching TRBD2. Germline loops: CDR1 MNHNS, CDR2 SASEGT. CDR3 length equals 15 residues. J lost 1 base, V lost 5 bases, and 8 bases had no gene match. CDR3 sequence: CASSRSSGPSYEQYF. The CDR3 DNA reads TGTGCCAGCAGTCGCTCTAGCGGCCCTTCCTACGAGCAGTACTTC.

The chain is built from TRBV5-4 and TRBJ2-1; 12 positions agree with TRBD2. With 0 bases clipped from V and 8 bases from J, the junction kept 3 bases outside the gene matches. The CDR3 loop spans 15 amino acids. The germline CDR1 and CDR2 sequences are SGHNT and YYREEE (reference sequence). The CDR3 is CASSLVGTSGHEQFF. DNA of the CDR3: TGTGCCAGCAGCTTGGTGGGGACTAGCGGGCATGAGCAGTTCTTC.

CDR3 nucleotide sequence: TGCAGCAAGAAGTTAGATACGCAGTATTTT. Amino acid sequence: CSKKLDTQYF. The chain is built from TRBV20-1 and TRBJ2-3; no definite D call. Germline-derived CDR1 and CDR2 are DFQATT and SNEGSKA (reference sequence). The CDR3 extends over 10 amino acids.

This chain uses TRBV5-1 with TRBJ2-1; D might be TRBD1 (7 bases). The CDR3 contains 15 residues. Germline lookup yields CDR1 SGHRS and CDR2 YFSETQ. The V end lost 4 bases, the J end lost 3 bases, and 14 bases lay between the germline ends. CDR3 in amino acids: CASSPRRGLYNEQFF. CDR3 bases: TGCGCCAGCAGCCCGAGGAGGGGGCTCTACAATGAGCAGTTCTTC.

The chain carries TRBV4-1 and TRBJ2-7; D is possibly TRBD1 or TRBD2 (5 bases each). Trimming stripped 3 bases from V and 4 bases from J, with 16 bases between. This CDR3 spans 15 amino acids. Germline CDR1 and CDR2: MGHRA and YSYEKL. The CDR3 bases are TGCGCCAGCAGCCAGGGGGTGGGACGACCTTACGAGCAGTACTTC. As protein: CASSQGVGRPYEQYF.

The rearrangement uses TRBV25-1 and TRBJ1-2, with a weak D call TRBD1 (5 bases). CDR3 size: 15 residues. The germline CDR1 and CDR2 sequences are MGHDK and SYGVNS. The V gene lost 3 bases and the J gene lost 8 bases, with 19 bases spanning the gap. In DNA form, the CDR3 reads TGTGCCAGCAGTGACCCCGGGACTTCACGGATAGGCTACACCTTC. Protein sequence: CASSDPGTSRIGYTF.

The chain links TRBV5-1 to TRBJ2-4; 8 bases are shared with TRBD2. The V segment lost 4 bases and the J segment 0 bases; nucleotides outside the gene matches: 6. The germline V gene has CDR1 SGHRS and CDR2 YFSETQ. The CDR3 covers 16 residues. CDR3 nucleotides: TGCGCCAGCAGCACAAGCGGGGGACTAGCCAAAAACATTCAGTACTTC. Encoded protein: CASSTSGGLAKNIQYF.

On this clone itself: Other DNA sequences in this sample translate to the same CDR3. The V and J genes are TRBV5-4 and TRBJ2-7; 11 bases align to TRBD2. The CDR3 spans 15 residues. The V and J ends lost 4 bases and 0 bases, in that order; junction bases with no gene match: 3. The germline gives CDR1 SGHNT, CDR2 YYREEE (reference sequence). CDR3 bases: TGTGCCAGCAGCAAAGGACTAGCGGGCTCCTACGAGCAGTACTTC. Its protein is CASSKGLAGSYEQYF.

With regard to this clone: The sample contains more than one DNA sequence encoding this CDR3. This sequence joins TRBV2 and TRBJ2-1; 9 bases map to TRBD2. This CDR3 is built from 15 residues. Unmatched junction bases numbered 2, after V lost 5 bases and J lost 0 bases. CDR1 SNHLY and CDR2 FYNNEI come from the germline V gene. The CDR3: CASSPTSGSYNEQFF. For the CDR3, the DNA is TGTGCCAGCAGTCCGACTAGCGGCTCCTACAATGAGCAGTTCTTC.

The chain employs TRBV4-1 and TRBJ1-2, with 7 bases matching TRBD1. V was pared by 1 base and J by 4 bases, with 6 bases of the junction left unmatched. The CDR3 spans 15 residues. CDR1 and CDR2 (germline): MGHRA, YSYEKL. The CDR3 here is CASSQVRGRAYGYTF. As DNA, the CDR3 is TGCGCCAGCAGCCAAGTTAGGGGGCGCGCCTATGGCTACACCTTC.

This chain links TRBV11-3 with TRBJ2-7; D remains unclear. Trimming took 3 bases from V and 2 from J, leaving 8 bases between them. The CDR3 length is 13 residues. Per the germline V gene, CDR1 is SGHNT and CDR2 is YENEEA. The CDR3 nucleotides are TGTGCCAGCAGCTTGGGGTCAACCTACGAGCAGTACTTC. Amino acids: CASSLGSTYEQYF.

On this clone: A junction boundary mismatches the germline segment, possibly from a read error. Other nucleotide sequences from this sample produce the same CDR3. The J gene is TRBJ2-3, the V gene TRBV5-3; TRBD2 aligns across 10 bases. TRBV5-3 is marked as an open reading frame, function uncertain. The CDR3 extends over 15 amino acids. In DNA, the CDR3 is TGTGCCAGGAGCTTGGAGGGGACTAGCGATTTTGCGCAGTATTTT. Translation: CARSLEGTSDFAQYF.

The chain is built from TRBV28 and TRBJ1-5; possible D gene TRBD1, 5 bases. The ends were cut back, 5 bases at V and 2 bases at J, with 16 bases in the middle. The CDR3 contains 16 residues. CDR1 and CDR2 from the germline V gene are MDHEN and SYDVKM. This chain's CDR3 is CASSRTWGPGNQPQHF. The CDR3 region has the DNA TGTGCCAGCAGTCGCACGTGGGGACCGGGCAATCAGCCCCAGCATTTT.

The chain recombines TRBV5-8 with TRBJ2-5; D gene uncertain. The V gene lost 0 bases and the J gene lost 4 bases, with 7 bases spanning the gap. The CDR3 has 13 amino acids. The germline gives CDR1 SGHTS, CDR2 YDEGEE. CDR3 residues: CASSLEPRETQYF. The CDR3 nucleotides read TGTGCCAGCAGCTTGGAGCCGAGAGAGACCCAGTACTTC.

The DNA for the CDR3 is TGTGCCAGCAGCTTAGGGGGGCGGGTGTACACCGGGGAGCTGTTTTTT. This encodes CASSLGGRVYTGELFF. V usage is TRBV7-8 and J usage is TRBJ2-2; D is possibly TRBD1 (6 bases). This CDR3 region has 16 residues. CDR1 and CDR2 (germline): SGHVS, FQNEAQ. Trimming removed 1 base from V and 3 bases from J, with 12 bases in between.

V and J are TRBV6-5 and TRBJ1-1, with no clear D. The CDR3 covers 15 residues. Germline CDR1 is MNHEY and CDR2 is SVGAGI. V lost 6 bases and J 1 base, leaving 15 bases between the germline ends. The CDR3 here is CASRAWTEKNTEAFF. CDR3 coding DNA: TGTGCCAGCAGGGCCTGGACGGAGAAGAACACTGAAGCTTTCTTT.

Written as DNA, the CDR3 is TGCAGCGTTAAACAGGGGGCAATAGAGACCCAGTACTTC. This translates into CSVKQGAIETQYF. The gene calls are TRBV29-1 and TRBJ2-5, with 9 bases identical to TRBD1. CDR3 length equals 13 residues. Unmatched junction bases numbered 5, after V lost 5 bases and J lost 4 bases. Germline V gene lookup returns CDR1 SQVTM and CDR2 ANQGSEA.

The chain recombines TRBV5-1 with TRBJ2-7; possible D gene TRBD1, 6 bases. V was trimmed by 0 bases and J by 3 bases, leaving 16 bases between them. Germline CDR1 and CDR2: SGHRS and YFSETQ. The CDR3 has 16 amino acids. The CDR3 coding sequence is TGCGCCAGCAGCTTGGGGGGCCCGGGACACCTCTACGAGCAGTACTTC. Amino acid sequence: CASSLGGPGHLYEQYF.